The 20 T cell receptor beta chains in this list originate from one sample, sequenced in a study of blood T cell repertoires in COVID-19. The repertoire was sequenced with immunoSEQ multiplex PCR; TCRdb's copy has only in-frame clones and lacks some. Of roughly 150,000 clones in the sample, about nine tenths are singletons; the top ten hold roughly 5%. Sequenced material: peripheral blood. These receptors were taken from a man younger than 35 with COVID-19, enrolled during active disease.

This chain links TRBV7-9 with TRBJ1-1, with 11 nucleotides matching TRBD1. V lost 8 bases and J lost 4; bases outside the gene matches: 3. CDR1 is SEHNR, CDR2 FQNEAQ, per germline (reference sequence). The CDR3 has 13 residues. The CDR3 DNA follows: TGTGCCAGCGGGGACAGGGGGGGCACTGAAGCTTTCTTT. This gives the protein CASGDRGGTEAFF.

J is TRBJ2-2 and V is TRBV6-2 or TRBV6-3; D is perhaps TRBD2 (6 bases). Trimming stripped 4 bases from V and 6 bases from J, with 9 bases between. The CDR3 covers 13 residues. Per germline, CDR1 MNHEY and CDR2 SVGEGT. In DNA, the CDR3 is TGTGCCAGCAGTTCCCGACTAGCCGGGGAGCTGTTTTTT. It specifies CASSSRLAGELFF.

This clone occurred a few times. Written as DNA, the CDR3 is TGTGCCAGCTCACCCGGGACAGGGTCTGGCTACACCTTC. It translates to CASSPGTGSGYTF. The chain is built from TRBV18 and TRBJ1-2, with 9 bases matching TRBD1. This CDR3 contains 13 residues. Germline-derived CDR1 and CDR2 are KGHSH and LQKENI. Trimming removed 3 bases from V and 7 bases from J; junction bases left unmatched: 3. The full variable domain, its missing parts supplied by reference TRBV18 and TRBJ1-2, is NAGVMQNPRHLVRRRGQEARLRCSPMKGHSHVYWYRQLPEEGLKFMVYLQKENIIDESGMPKERFSAEFPKEGPSILRIQQVVRGDSAAYFCASSPGTGSGYTFGSGTRLTVV.

The V call is TRBV25-1, the J call TRBJ2-2; TRBD1 is a possible D gene (5 bases). In germline, CDR1 is MGHDK, CDR2 SYGVNS. V was shortened by 2 bases and J by 1 base, with 8 bases between the two germline ends. CDR3 length equals 15 residues. CDR3 residues: CASSELGLNTGELFF. The DNA of the CDR3 is TGTGCCAGCAGTGAACTGGGGCTGAACACCGGGGAGCTGTTTTTT.

This sequence joins TRBV28 and TRBJ2-1, with D tentatively TRBD1 (6 bases). With 2 bases removed from V and 4 bases from J, the gap between germline ends came to 12 bases. Germline V lookup: CDR1 MDHEN, CDR2 SYDVKM. The CDR3 runs 15 residues. The CDR3 region has the DNA TGTGCCAGCAGTTTACTAGGGGGAGCATACAATGAGCAGTTCTTC. Encoded protein: CASSLLGGAYNEQFF. Combining the CDR3 with reference TRBV28 and TRBJ2-1 gives the whole variable domain DVKVTQSSRYLVKRTGEKVFLECVQDMDHENMFWYRQDPGLGLRLIYFSYDVKMKEKGDIPEGYSVSREKKERFSLILESASTNQTSMYLCASSLLGGAYNEQFFGPGTRLTVL.

V gene TRBV24-1 combines with J gene TRBJ2-2; 8 nucleotides match TRBD1. CDR1 KGHDR and CDR2 SFDVKD come from the germline V gene. Trimming took 3 bases from V and 1 from J; bases not matched to a gene: 6. The CDR3 sequence is 17 residues long. CDR3 DNA: TGTGCCACCAGTGATCTCACCGACAGGGGGAACACCGGGGAGCTGTTTTTT. Amino acid sequence: CATSDLTDRGNTGELFF.

The V call is TRBV4-1, the J call TRBJ2-4, with D possibly matching TRBD1 (5 bases). The CDR3 runs to 17 residues. The germline gives CDR1 MGHRA, CDR2 YSYEKL. V dropped 0 bases and J dropped 2 bases, with 14 bases sitting between them. CDR3 sequence reads: CASSQDSQGWTKNIQYF. In DNA form, the CDR3 reads TGCGCCAGCAGCCAAGATAGCCAGGGTTGGACCAAAAACATTCAGTACTTC.

For this clone: The junction does not match germline at one end; this may be a read error. The chain couples TRBV7-7 to TRBJ2-5; D is uncertain. The CDR3 length is 15 residues. Per germline, CDR1 SSHAT and CDR2 FNYEAQ (reference sequence). CDR3 in DNA: TGTGCTAGCAGCTTAACTTACGGGTACCAAGAGACCCAGTACTTC. It yields the protein CASSLTYGYQETQYF.

The J gene is TRBJ1-1, the V gene TRBV5-1, with TRBD1 identical over 8 bases. Germline lookup yields CDR1 SGHRS and CDR2 YFSETQ. The J segment lost 4 bases and the V segment lost 5 bases, leaving 7 bases of the junction unmatched. The CDR3 sequence is 14 residues long. This CDR3 is CASSPGGQGTEAFF. The DNA of the CDR3 is TGCGCCAGCAGTCCAGGGGGCCAGGGCACTGAAGCTTTCTTT. Combining the CDR3 with reference TRBV5-1 and TRBJ1-1 gives the whole variable domain KAGVTQTPRYLIKTRGQQVTLSCSPISGHRSVSWYQQTPGQGLQFLFEYFSETQRNKGNFPGRFSGRQFSNSRSEMNVSTLELGDSALYLCASSPGGQGTEAFFGQGTRLTVV.

The J gene is TRBJ1-3, the V gene TRBV5-8; TRBD1 is a possible D gene (6 bases). Trimming left V 0 bases short and J 7 bases short, with 14 bases between. Germline V CDR1 and CDR2: SGHTS, YDEGEE. CDR3 length: 15 amino acids. As DNA, the CDR3 is TGTGCCAGCAGCTTGGGGACAGTCTCCCGGAACACCATATATTTT. This gives the protein CASSLGTVSRNTIYF.

V usage is TRBV7-9 and J usage is TRBJ2-5; perhaps TRBD1 as D (7 bases). This CDR3 comprises 14 residues. The V end lost 4 bases, the J end lost 5 bases, and 14 bases lay between the germline ends. The germline CDR1 and CDR2 sequences are SEHNR and FQNEAQ (reference sequence). CDR3 protein: CASSSPGGLETQYF. The CDR3 coding sequence is TGTGCCAGCAGCTCACCAGGGGGGCTGGAGACCCAGTACTTC.

V gene TRBV18 combines with J gene TRBJ2-7; a possible D gene is TRBD1 (6 bases). This CDR3 spans 14 amino acids. From germline, CDR1 is KGHSH and CDR2 LQKENI. The V end was cut by 3 bases, the J end by 1 base, with 10 bases between. The CDR3 reads CASSPRTASYEQYF. The CDR3, as DNA: TGTGCCAGCTCACCTAGGACAGCGTCCTACGAGCAGTACTTC.

The gene calls are TRBV5-4 and TRBJ1-1; a weak D match, TRBD1 (5 bases). V was shortened by 4 bases and J by 0 bases, with 10 bases between the two germline ends. The CDR3 runs 14 residues. Germline-derived CDR1 and CDR2 are SGHNT and YYREEE (reference sequence). This CDR3 reads CASSRDRLNTEAFF. CDR3 DNA: TGTGCCAGCAGCCGTGACAGACTGAACACTGAAGCTTTCTTT.

This clone was recorded only once. J is TRBJ1-2 and V is TRBV3-1 (or the pseudogene TRBV3-2); perhaps TRBD1 as D (6 bases). In germline, CDR1 is LGHDT, CDR2 YNNKEL (reference sequence). The CDR3 runs 15 residues. The V end lost 0 bases, the J end lost 4 bases, and 12 bases lay between the germline ends. CDR3 sequence: CASSQDTGTSYGYTF. The DNA of the CDR3 is TGTGCCAGCAGCCAAGATACAGGGACTAGCTATGGCTACACCTTC.

The chain joins TRBV27 to TRBJ1-5, with 9 bases matching TRBD1. The CDR3 runs to 13 residues. Trimming at V came to 8 bases and at J to 6 bases, leaving 5 bases not matched to a gene. Germline V CDR1 and CDR2: MNHEY, SMNVEV (reference sequence). The chain's CDR3 is CASGGQGFQPQHF. In DNA, the CDR3 is TGTGCCAGCGGCGGACAGGGGTTTCAGCCCCAGCATTTT.

This clone was detected only once. This chain joins TRBV27 and TRBJ1-2, with 9 bases aligning to TRBD1. With V trimmed by 5 bases and J by 4 bases, 2 bases remained unmatched. Germline lookup yields CDR1 MNHEY and CDR2 SMNVEV (reference sequence). The CDR3 is 13 amino acids. This CDR3 reads CASSKTGGYGYTF. The CDR3 nucleotides are TGTGCCAGCAGTAAGACAGGGGGCTATGGCTACACCTTC.

V is TRBV5-1 and J is TRBJ1-4, with D possibly matching TRBD1 (6 bases). Between the trimmed V and J ends, which lost 0 bases and 5 bases, there was a span of 8 bases. The CDR3 length is 14 residues. From germline, CDR1 is SGHRS and CDR2 YFSETQ. The chain's CDR3 is CASSLGQVNEKLFF. The DNA for the CDR3 is TGCGCCAGCAGCTTGGGACAGGTGAATGAAAAACTGTTTTTT.

This chain joins TRBV6-5 and TRBJ2-3; TRBD2 agrees at 7 bases. CDR1 and CDR2 (germline): MNHEY, SVGAGI. The CDR3 loop spans 15 amino acids. J was trimmed by 1 base and V by 4 bases; bases with no gene match: 5. Here the CDR3 reads CASSSLAARTDTQYF. The CDR3 DNA sequence: TGTGCCAGCAGTTCTCTAGCGGCTCGCACAGATACGCAGTATTTT.

The genes are TRBV12-3 or TRBV12-4 and TRBJ2-1, with TRBD2 identical over 8 bases. The CDR3 totals 12 residues. The J segment lost 6 bases and the V segment lost 8 bases, leaving 3 bases of the junction unmatched. CDR3 nucleotide sequence: TGTGCCAGCGGCGGGAGGTTCAATGAGCAGTTCTTC. Protein: CASGGRFNEQFF.

The J gene is TRBJ2-2, the V gene TRBV28; 7 nucleotides agree with TRBD1. Trimming cost V 5 bases and J 1 base; bases outside gene matches: 7. Germline V gene lookup returns CDR1 MDHEN and CDR2 SYDVKM. There are 16 residues in the CDR3. The CDR3 nucleotides read TGTGCCAGCAGTCCTTGGACAGGAATGAACACCGGGGAGCTGTTTTTT. Translated: CASSPWTGMNTGELFF.